The clone carrying this TCR beta chain was recorded a few times. Its antigen remains unknown. A minimum of 6 micrograms of total RNA was extracted per sample. The data were taken from a study of blood T cells in healthy people across ages. Study observations and caveats: The percentage of naive T cells correlated strongly with TCR beta diversity. The unsorted PBMCs prevented any conclusive comparison of naive versus antigen-experienced cells.

Germline lookup yields CDR1 DFQATT and CDR2 SNEGSKA (reference sequence). With 5 bases clipped from V and 0 bases from J, the junction kept 6 bases outside the gene matches. This CDR3 spans 14 amino acids. A second about 7 to 11 cycle PCR used barcoded and J-beta primers. The template-switch adaptor, which had 12 random nucleotides, put a tag on each cDNA molecule. TCRdb itself ran the 5' RACE reads through MiXCR, one entry per CDR3 protein. This table has about 1.8 million distinct CDR3 sequences, just under 50% appearing once. The J gene is TRBJ2-7, the V gene TRBV20-1; 8 nucleotides align to TRBD1. The sequenced sample consisted of blood. This TCR was sampled from a woman aged 40 to 50 in good health. The CDR3 region has the DNA TGCAGTGCTTCGGGACAGGCGGCCTCCTACGAGCAGTACTTC. It yields the protein CSASGQAASYEQYF.